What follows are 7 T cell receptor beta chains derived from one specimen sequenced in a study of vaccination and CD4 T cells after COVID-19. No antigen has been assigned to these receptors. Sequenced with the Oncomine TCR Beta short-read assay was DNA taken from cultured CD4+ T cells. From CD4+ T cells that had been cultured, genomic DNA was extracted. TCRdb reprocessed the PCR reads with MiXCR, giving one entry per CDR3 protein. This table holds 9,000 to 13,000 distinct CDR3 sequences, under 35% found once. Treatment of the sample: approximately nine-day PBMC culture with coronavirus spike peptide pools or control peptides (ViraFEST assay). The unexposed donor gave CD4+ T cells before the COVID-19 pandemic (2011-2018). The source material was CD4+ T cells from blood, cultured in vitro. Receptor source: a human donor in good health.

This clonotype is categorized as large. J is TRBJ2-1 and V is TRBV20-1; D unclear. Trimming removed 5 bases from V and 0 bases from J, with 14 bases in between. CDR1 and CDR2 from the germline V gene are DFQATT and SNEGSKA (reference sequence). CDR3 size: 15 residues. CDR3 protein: CSAEPGPFSYNEQFF. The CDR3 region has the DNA TGCAGTGCTGAGCCTGGGCCTTTCTCCTACAATGAGCAGTTCTTC.

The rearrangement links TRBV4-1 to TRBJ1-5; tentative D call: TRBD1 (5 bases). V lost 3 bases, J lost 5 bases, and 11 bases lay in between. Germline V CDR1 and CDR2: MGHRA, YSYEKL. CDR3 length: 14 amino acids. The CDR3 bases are TGCGCCAGCAGCCAGTACATGACAGATCAGCCCCAGCATTTT. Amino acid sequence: CASSQYMTDQPQHF.

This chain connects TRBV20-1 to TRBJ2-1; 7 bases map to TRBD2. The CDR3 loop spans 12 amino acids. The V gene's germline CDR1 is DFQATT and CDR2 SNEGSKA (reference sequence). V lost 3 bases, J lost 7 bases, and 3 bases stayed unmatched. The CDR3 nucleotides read TGCAGTGCTAGGGGGGGGGGGAATGAGCAGTTCTTC. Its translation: CSARGGGNEQFF.

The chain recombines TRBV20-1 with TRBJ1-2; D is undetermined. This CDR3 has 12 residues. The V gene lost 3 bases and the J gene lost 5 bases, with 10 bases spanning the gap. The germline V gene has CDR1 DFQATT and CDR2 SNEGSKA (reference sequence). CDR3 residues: CSARALGYGYTF. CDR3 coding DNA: TGCAGTGCTAGGGCCCTTGGGTATGGCTACACCTTC.

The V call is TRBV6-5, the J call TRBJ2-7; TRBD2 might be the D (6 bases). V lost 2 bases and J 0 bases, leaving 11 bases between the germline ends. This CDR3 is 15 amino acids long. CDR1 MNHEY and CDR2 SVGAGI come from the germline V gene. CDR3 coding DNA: TGTGCCAGCAGTTACCCTCGGGACTTCTCCTACGAGCAGTACTTC. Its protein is CASSYPRDFSYEQYF.

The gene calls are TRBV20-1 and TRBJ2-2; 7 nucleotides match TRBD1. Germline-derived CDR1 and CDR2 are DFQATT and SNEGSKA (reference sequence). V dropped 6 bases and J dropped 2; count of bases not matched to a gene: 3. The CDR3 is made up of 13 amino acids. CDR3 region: CSARQGNTGELFF. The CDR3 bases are TGCAGTGCCCGACAGGGAAACACCGGGGAGCTGTTTTTT.

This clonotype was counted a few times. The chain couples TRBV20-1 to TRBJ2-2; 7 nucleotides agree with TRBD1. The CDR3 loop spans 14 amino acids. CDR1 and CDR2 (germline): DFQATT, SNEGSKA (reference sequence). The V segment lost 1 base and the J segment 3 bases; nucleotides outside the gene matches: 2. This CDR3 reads CSARVGGDTGELFF. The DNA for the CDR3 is TGCAGTGCTAGAGTAGGGGGCGACACCGGGGAGCTGTTTTTT.